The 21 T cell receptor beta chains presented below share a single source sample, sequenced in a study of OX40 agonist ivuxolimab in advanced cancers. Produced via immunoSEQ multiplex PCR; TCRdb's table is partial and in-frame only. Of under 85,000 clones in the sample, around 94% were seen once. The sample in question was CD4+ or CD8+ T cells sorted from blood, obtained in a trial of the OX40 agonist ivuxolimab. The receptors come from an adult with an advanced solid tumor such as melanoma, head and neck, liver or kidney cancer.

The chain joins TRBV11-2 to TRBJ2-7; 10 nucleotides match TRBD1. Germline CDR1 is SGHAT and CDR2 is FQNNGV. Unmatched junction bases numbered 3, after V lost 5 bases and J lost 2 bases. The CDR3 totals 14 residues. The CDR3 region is CASSPGQGAYEQYF. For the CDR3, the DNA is TGTGCCAGCAGCCCCGGACAGGGGGCCTACGAGCAGTACTTC. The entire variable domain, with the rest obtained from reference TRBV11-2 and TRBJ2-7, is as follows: EAGVAQSPRYKIIEKRQSVAFWCNPISGHATLYWYQQILGQGPKLLIQFQNNGVVDDSQLPKDRFSAERLKGVDSTLKIQPAKLEDSAVYLCASSPGQGAYEQYFGPGTRLTVT.

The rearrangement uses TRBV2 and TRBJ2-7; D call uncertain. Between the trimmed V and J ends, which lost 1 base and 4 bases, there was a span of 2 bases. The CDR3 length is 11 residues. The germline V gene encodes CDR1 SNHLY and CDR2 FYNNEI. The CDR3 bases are TGTGCCAGCAGTGAAGGGTACGAGCAGTACTTC. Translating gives CASSEGYEQYF.

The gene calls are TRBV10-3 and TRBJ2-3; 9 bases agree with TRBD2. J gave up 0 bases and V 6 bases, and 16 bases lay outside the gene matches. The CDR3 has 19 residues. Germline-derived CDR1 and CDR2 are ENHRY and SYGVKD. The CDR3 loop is CAISQGRGRVPSSTDTQYF. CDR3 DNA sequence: TGTGCCATCAGCCAAGGTCGCGGGAGGGTGCCCAGTAGCACAGATACGCAGTATTTT.

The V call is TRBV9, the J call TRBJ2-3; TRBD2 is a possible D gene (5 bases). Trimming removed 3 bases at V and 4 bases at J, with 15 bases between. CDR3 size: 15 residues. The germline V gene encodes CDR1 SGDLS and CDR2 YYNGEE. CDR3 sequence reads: CASSAAGPEADTQYF. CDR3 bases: TGTGCCAGCAGCGCAGCCGGACCGGAGGCAGATACGCAGTATTTT.

CDR3 in DNA: TGTGCCAGCAATACAGGAGCCCTGGACGAGCAGTACTTC. This translates into CASNTGALDEQYF. The V call is TRBV6-6, the J call TRBJ2-7; tentative D call: TRBD1 (5 bases). Trimming left V 7 bases short and J 5 bases short, with 15 bases between. The germline V gene has CDR1 MNHNY and CDR2 SVGAGI (reference sequence). CDR3 length: 13 amino acids.

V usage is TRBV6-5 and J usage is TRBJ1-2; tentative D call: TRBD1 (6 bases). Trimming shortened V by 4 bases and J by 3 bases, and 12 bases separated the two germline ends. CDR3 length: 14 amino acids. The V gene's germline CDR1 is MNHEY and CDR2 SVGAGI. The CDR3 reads CASSLSSGDYGYTF. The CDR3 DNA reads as TGTGCCAGCAGTTTATCCTCAGGGGACTATGGCTACACCTTC.

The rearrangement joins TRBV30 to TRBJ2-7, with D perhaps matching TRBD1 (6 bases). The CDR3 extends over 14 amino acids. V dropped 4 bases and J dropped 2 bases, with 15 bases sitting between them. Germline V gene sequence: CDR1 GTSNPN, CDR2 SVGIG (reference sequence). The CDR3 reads CAWKGELGAYEQYF. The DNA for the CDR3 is TGTGCCTGGAAGGGGGAACTTGGGGCCTACGAGCAGTACTTC.

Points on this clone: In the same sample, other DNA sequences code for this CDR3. CDR3: CASSPRDRTYEQYF. DNA of the CDR3: TGTGCCAGTAGTCCTAGGGACAGAACCTACGAGCAGTACTTC. The chain uses TRBV19 and TRBJ2-7; 7 bases line up with TRBD1. The CDR3 runs 14 residues. V was clipped by 5 bases and J by 2 bases; unmatched bases: 6. Germline CDR1 and CDR2: LNHDA and SQIVND (reference sequence).

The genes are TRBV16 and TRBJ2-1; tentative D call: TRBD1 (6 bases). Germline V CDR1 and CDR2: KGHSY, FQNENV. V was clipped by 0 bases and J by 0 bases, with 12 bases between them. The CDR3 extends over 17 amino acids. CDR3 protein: CASSQSYRVGSYNEQFF. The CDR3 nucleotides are TGTGCCAGCAGCCAATCTTACAGGGTCGGCTCCTACAATGAGCAGTTCTTC.

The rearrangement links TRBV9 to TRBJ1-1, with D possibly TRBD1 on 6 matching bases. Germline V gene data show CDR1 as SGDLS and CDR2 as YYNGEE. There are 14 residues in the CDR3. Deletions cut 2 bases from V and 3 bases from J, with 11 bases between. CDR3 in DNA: TGTGCCAGCAGCGTCCGGGGGGCGGACACTGAAGCTTTCTTT. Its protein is CASSVRGADTEAFF.

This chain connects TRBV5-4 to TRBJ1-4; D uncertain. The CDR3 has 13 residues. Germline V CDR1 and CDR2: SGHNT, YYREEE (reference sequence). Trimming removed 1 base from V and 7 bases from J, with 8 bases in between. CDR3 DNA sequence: TGTGCCAGCAGCTTGATGGGTGGTGAAAAACTGTTTTTT. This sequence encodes CASSLMGGEKLFF.

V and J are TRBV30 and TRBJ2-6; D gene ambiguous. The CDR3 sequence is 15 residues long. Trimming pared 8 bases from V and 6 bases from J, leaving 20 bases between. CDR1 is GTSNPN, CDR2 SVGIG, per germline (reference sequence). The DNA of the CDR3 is TGTGCCGGTAAGTGGGGTCTACCTGAGGCCAACGTCCTGACTTTC. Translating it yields CAGKWGLPEANVLTF.

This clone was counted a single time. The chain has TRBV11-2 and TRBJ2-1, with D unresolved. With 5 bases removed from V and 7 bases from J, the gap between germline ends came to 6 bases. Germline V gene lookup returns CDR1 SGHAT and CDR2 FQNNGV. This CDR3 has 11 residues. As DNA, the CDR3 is TGTGCCAGCAGCCTAAAAAATGAGCAGTTCTTC. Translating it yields CASSLKNEQFF.

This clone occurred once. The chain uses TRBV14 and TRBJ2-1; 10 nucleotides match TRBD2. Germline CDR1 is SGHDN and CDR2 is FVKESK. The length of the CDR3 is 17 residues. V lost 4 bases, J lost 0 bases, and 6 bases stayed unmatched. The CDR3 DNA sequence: TGTGCCAGCAGCCCCGGACTAGCGGAGCTCTCCTACAATGAGCAGTTCTTC. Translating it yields CASSPGLAELSYNEQFF.

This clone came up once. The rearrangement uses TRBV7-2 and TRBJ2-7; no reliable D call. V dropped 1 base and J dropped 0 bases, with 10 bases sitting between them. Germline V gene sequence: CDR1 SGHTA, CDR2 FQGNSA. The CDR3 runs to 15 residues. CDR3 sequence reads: CASSLVISDSYEQYF. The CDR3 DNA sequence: TGTGCCAGCAGCTTAGTTATCTCCGACTCCTACGAGCAGTACTTC.

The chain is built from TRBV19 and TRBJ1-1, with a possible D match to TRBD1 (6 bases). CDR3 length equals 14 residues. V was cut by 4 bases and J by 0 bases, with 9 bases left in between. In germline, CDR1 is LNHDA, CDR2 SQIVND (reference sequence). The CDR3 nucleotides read TGTGCCAGTAGTACCGACAGGTTGAACACTGAAGCTTTCTTT. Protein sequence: CASSTDRLNTEAFF.

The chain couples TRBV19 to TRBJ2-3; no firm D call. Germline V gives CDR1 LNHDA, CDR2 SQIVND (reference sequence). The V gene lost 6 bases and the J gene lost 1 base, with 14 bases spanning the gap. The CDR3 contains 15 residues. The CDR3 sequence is CASRPHASRTDTQYF. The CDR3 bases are TGTGCCAGTAGGCCACACGCAAGCCGCACAGATACGCAGTATTTT. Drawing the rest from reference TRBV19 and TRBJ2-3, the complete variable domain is DGGITQSPKYLFRKEGQNVTLSCEQNLNHDAMYWYRQDPGQGLRLIYYSQIVNDFQKGDIAEGYSVSREKKESFPLTVTSAQKNPTAFYLCASRPHASRTDTQYFGPGTRLTVL.

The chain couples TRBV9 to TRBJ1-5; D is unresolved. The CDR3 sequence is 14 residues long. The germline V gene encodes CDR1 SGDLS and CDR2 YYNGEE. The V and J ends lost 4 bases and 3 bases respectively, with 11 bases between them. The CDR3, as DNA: TGTGCCAGCAGCCCGTTGGGAGACAATCAGCCCCAGCATTTT. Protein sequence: CASSPLGDNQPQHF.

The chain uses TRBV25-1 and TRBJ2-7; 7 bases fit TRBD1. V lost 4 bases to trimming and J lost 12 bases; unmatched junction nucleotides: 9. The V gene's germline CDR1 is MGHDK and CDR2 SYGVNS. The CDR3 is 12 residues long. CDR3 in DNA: TGTGCCAGCAGTGCAGGACAGGCTCGGCGGTACTTC. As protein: CASSAGQARRYF.

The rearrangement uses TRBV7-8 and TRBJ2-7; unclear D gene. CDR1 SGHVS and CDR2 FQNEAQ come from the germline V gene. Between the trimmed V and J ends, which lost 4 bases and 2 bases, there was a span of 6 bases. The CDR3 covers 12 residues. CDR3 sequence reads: CASSSKAYEQYF. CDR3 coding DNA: TGTGCCAGCAGCTCCAAGGCCTACGAGCAGTACTTC.

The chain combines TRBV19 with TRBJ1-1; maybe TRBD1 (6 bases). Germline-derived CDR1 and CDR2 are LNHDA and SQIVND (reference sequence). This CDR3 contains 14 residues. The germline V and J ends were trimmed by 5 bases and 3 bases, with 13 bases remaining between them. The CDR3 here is CASSWGQIHTEAFF. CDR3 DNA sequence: TGTGCCAGTAGTTGGGGACAAATTCACACTGAAGCTTTCTTT.